Below, 28 T cell receptor beta chains from the same sample are listed, as sequenced in a study of blood T cell repertoires in COVID-19. Using immunoSEQ multiplex PCR, the repertoire was profiled, and TCRdb retains in-frame clones only, with some absent. The sample consists of about 98,000 clones, under 85% of them appearing once. The specimen sequenced was peripheral blood. The receptors originated from a man between 70 and 80 years old with acute or convalescent COVID-19.

The chain carries TRBV18 and TRBJ1-1, with 8 bases aligning to TRBD1. Germline loops: CDR1 KGHSH, CDR2 LQKENI. The V gene end was trimmed by 0 bases and the J gene end by 4 bases; junction bases not matched to a gene: 4. The CDR3 contains 15 residues. The CDR3 region is CASSPPDRAVTEAFF. CDR3 DNA: TGTGCCAGCTCACCACCGGACAGGGCAGTCACTGAAGCTTTCTTT.

This chain links TRBV7-9 with TRBJ2-5, with TRBD2 as a possible D gene (6 bases). In germline, CDR1 is SEHNR, CDR2 FQNEAQ (reference sequence). The CDR3 spans 16 residues. Deletions cut 3 bases from V and 4 bases from J, with 18 bases between. The DNA for the CDR3 is TGTGCCAGCAGCTTCTCCCGGGCTTCCGGGGGAGAGACCCAGTACTTC. Protein sequence: CASSFSRASGGETQYF.

The chain joins TRBV28 to TRBJ2-5; D is possibly TRBD1 (6 bases). Germline V CDR1 and CDR2: MDHEN, SYDVKM. V dropped 7 bases and J dropped 7 bases, with 13 bases sitting between them. The CDR3 runs to 12 residues. The CDR3 region has the DNA TGTGCCAGCACGTGGGGGCAGGGGACCCAGTACTTC. It specifies CASTWGQGTQYF.

This clone appeared a single time. This rearrangement joins TRBV28 to TRBJ1-6; D is possibly TRBD1 (6 bases). The V gene's germline CDR1 is MDHEN and CDR2 SYDVKM. This CDR3 contains 14 residues. V was trimmed by 5 bases and J by 7 bases, leaving 12 bases between them. CDR3 region: CASSLTGLNSPLHF. CDR3 DNA: TGTGCCAGCAGTCTGACAGGTCTAAATTCACCCCTCCACTTT.

The J gene is TRBJ2-2, the V gene TRBV4-1, with TRBD2 identical over 11 bases. J lost 6 bases, V lost 3 bases, and 3 bases had no gene match. Germline lookup yields CDR1 MGHRA and CDR2 YSYEKL. This CDR3 comprises 15 residues. CDR3 nucleotides: TGCGCCAGCAGCCATAGCGGGAGGGCCCCCGGGGAGCTGTTTTTT. Translating gives CASSHSGRAPGELFF.

The rearrangement joins TRBV6-1 to TRBJ1-2, with D possibly TRBD1 on 5 matching bases. Trimming shortened V by 3 bases and J by 9 bases, and 14 bases separated the two germline ends. The CDR3 consists of 13 residues. The V gene's germline CDR1 is MNHNS and CDR2 SASEGT. The CDR3 DNA sequence: TGTGCCAGCAGTGAGATTGGGGACTCAAGCTACACCTTC. Translation: CASSEIGDSSYTF.

The chain combines TRBV2 with TRBJ1-3; the D gene is possibly TRBD1 (5 bases). The germline V gene has CDR1 SNHLY and CDR2 FYNNEI. The V end was cut by 2 bases, the J end by 2 bases, with 13 bases between. The CDR3 is made up of 16 amino acids. This chain's CDR3 is CASSEHQGIAGNTIYF. CDR3 bases: TGTGCCAGCAGTGAACACCAGGGTATAGCTGGAAACACCATATATTTT.

The CDR3 loop reads CSARQGYEQYF. DNA for the CDR3: TGCAGTGCCAGACAGGGCTACGAGCAGTACTTC. The chain links TRBV20-1 to TRBJ2-7; 7 nucleotides match TRBD1. Germline assignment: CDR1 DFQATT and CDR2 SNEGSKA (reference sequence). V shed 6 bases and J 3 bases; nucleotides not matched to a gene: 2. CDR3 length: 11 residues.

The rearrangement joins TRBV6-2 or TRBV6-3 to TRBJ1-5; D remains ambiguous. Germline CDR1 MNHEY, CDR2 SVGEGT. CDR3 size: 12 residues. The V and J ends lost 2 bases and 9 bases respectively, with 8 bases between them. CDR3: CASSYPQAPQHF. CDR3 nucleotide sequence: TGTGCCAGCAGTTACCCGCAGGCGCCCCAGCATTTT.

This chain connects TRBV6-2 or TRBV6-3 to TRBJ2-7; the match to TRBD2 covers 7 bases. The CDR3 extends over 13 amino acids. Germline-derived CDR1 and CDR2 are MNHEY and SVGEGT. V shed 4 bases and J 6 bases; nucleotides not matched to a gene: 6. The chain's CDR3 is CASSSGLEREQYF. DNA for the CDR3: TGTGCCAGCAGTTCCGGACTAGAGCGCGAGCAGTACTTC.

The genes are TRBV7-2 and TRBJ1-2; TRBD1 might be the D (6 bases). CDR1 SGHTA and CDR2 FQGNSA come from the germline V gene. V lost 1 base, J lost 3 bases, and 15 bases lay in between. The CDR3 length is 16 residues. The CDR3 region is CASSLGWGRGDYGYTF. DNA of the CDR3: TGTGCCAGCAGCTTAGGATGGGGCAGGGGTGACTATGGCTACACCTTC.

The rearrangement uses TRBV19 and TRBJ2-5; tentatively, D is TRBD1 (5 bases). V shed 2 bases and J shed 2 bases, with 18 bases lying between them. The CDR3 loop spans 17 amino acids. The germline V gene has CDR1 LNHDA and CDR2 SQIVND (reference sequence). The CDR3 nucleotides read TGTGCCAGTAGTATATCAGCAAATCGACAGCCGCAAGAGACCCAGTACTTC. This gives the protein CASSISANRQPQETQYF.

V gene TRBV10-3 combines with J gene TRBJ2-3; D gene unclear. CDR3 length: 15 amino acids. CDR1 and CDR2 (germline): ENHRY, SYGVKD. Trimming stripped 3 bases from V and 0 bases from J, with 10 bases between. The CDR3 sequence is CAISEQPSSTDTQYF. The CDR3 nucleotides are TGTGCCATCAGTGAACAGCCTTCTAGCACAGATACGCAGTATTTT.

This sequence joins TRBV30 and TRBJ1-5; D may be TRBD1 (5 bases). V lost 5 bases to trimming and J lost 5 bases, with 13 bases between them. Per germline, CDR1 GTSNPN and CDR2 SVGIG (reference sequence). The CDR3 is 13 residues long. The CDR3 sequence is CAWGRGGDQPQHF. Here the CDR3 DNA reads TGTGCCTGGGGAAGGGGAGGGGATCAGCCCCAGCATTTT.

The chain couples TRBV21-1 to TRBJ2-7; no DNA check was done on the table's D call, TRBD1. TRBV21-1 is marked as a pseudogene. This CDR3 comprises 18 residues. The CDR3 DNA sequence: TGTGCCAGCAGCAAAGAGGCCGGGACAGGGGGCTTCCTACGTGAGCAGTACTTC. Translating it yields CASSKEAGTGGFLREQYF.

V usage is TRBV27 and J usage is TRBJ2-1, with D possibly being TRBD1 (5 bases). Per the germline V gene, CDR1 is MNHEY and CDR2 is SMNVEV (reference sequence). V lost 4 bases and J lost 4, with 8 bases in between. The CDR3 has 13 amino acids. This CDR3 reads CASSSTAYNEQFF. CDR3 DNA sequence: TGTGCCAGCAGTTCGACAGCTTACAATGAGCAGTTCTTC.

The rearrangement uses TRBV11-2 and TRBJ2-5, with TRBD2 identical over 10 bases. The CDR3 consists of 16 residues. V trimming: 5 bases; J trimming: 1 base; junction bases outside the gene matches: 7. Germline lookup yields CDR1 SGHAT and CDR2 FQNNGV. CDR3 sequence (DNA): TGTGCCAGCAGCGACCGACTAGCGGGCCTCCAAGAGACCCAGTACTTC. This codes for CASSDRLAGLQETQYF.

CDR3 nucleotides: TGTGCCAGCAGCTTAGTCCGGGACAGGGCAGCCGGGGAGCTGTTTTTT. Translated, it gives CASSLVRDRAAGELFF. The chain couples TRBV11-2 to TRBJ2-2, with 9 bases lining up with TRBD1. This CDR3 region has 16 residues. The V gene's germline CDR1 is SGHAT and CDR2 FQNNGV. Trimming cost V 1 base and J 6 bases; bases outside gene matches: 6.

The V call is TRBV7-6, the J call TRBJ1-1; no clear D. The length of the CDR3 is 14 residues. The V end was cut by 5 bases, the J end by 2 bases, with 12 bases between. CDR1 SGHVS and CDR2 FNYEAQ come from the germline V gene. CDR3 protein: CASSRLTVNTEAFF. The CDR3 nucleotides read TGTGCCAGCAGCCGTTTAACAGTTAACACTGAAGCTTTCTTT.

A remark on this clone: Other DNA sequences within the sample encode an identical CDR3. J is TRBJ1-6 and V is TRBV18; weak D call: TRBD1 (6 bases). Trimming took 1 base from V and 5 from J, leaving 9 bases between them. CDR1 and CDR2 from the germline V gene are KGHSH and LQKENI. The CDR3 spans 15 residues. Here the CDR3 DNA reads TGTGCCAGCTCACCACGACAGGACCATAATTCACCCCTCCACTTT. Protein product: CASSPRQDHNSPLHF.

The chain carries TRBV3-1 (or the pseudogene TRBV3-2) and TRBJ2-1, with TRBD2 matching 9 bases. Germline V gene lookup returns CDR1 LGHDT and CDR2 YNNKEL (reference sequence). After removal of 4 bases from V and 4 bases from J, the junction contained 5 bases not matched to a gene. The CDR3 sequence is 15 residues long. The CDR3 nucleotides are TGTGCCAGCAGCCGGAAGCGGGAGGCATACAATGAGCAGTTCTTC. It codes for CASSRKREAYNEQFF.

The chain couples TRBV4-1 to TRBJ2-1; 10 bases agree with TRBD1. The CDR3 extends over 16 amino acids. Trimming removed 3 bases from V and 0 bases from J; junction bases left unmatched: 2. Germline CDR1 reads MGHRA; CDR2 reads YSYEKL. The CDR3 here is CASSQRTGGSYNEQFF. CDR3 sequence (DNA): TGCGCCAGCAGCCAGCGGACAGGGGGCTCCTACAATGAGCAGTTCTTC.

The chain has TRBV2 and TRBJ2-5, with TRBD1 as a possible D gene (6 bases). V was pared by 3 bases and J by 2 bases, with 16 bases between. Germline loops: CDR1 SNHLY, CDR2 FYNNEI. The CDR3 has 16 amino acids. CDR3: CASSDSTGRTQETQYF. The CDR3 DNA is TGTGCCAGCAGTGATTCCACAGGGCGGACTCAAGAGACCCAGTACTTC.

J is TRBJ2-1 and V is TRBV7-3; D might be TRBD2 (6 bases). V lost 0 bases and J lost 1, with 10 bases in between. The germline V gene encodes CDR1 SGHTA and CDR2 FQGTGA. The CDR3 contains 16 residues. The CDR3 spells CASSLTGLPSYNEQFF. The CDR3 coding sequence is TGTGCCAGCAGCTTAACAGGACTACCGTCCTACAATGAGCAGTTCTTC.

In its sample, this clone was seen once. The DNA for the CDR3 is TGCGCCAGCAGCTTCCTAGCGGGAGTAGCGGATGAGCAGTTCTTC. Its translation: CASSFLAGVADEQFF. This chain uses TRBV5-1 with TRBJ2-1; 10 nucleotides match TRBD2. Germline CDR1 reads SGHRS; CDR2 reads YFSETQ. The CDR3 consists of 15 residues. V dropped 2 bases and J dropped 8; count of bases not matched to a gene: 7. Using reference TRBV5-1 and TRBJ2-1 for the parts outside the CDR3, the full variable domain is KAGVTQTPRYLIKTRGQQVTLSCSPISGHRSVSWYQQTPGQGLQFLFEYFSETQRNKGNFPGRFSGRQFSNSRSEMNVSTLELGDSALYLCASSFLAGVADEQFFGPGTRLTVL.

V is TRBV2 and J is TRBJ1-5; 10 bases line up with TRBD1. The ends lost 4 bases at V and 9 bases at J; junction bases unmatched: 3. Germline CDR1 and CDR2: SNHLY and FYNNEI. The CDR3 covers 13 residues. Here the CDR3 reads CASSGQGAVPQHF. CDR3 coding DNA: TGTGCCAGCAGTGGACAGGGGGCAGTGCCCCAGCATTTT.

The chain employs TRBV4-3 and TRBJ2-7, with a weak D call TRBD2 (5 bases). Trimming cost V 0 bases and J 6 bases, with 18 bases left between them. This CDR3 region has 16 residues. Germline V gives CDR1 LGHNA, CDR2 YSLEER. The CDR3 DNA sequence: TGCGCCAGCAGCCAAGATACCGGCGGGTACCAACTCGAGCAGTACTTC. It codes for CASSQDTGGYQLEQYF.

This clone was seen more than once but under ten times. The V gene is TRBV20-1, the J gene TRBJ2-3; 10 positions agree with TRBD2. J gave up 3 bases and V 3 bases, and 6 bases lay outside the gene matches. The CDR3 covers 15 residues. Per the germline V gene, CDR1 is DFQATT and CDR2 is SNEGSKA (reference sequence). CDR3 sequence reads: CSASSPGLATDTQYF. CDR3 DNA: TGCAGTGCTAGTTCGCCGGGACTAGCGACAGATACGCAGTATTTT.